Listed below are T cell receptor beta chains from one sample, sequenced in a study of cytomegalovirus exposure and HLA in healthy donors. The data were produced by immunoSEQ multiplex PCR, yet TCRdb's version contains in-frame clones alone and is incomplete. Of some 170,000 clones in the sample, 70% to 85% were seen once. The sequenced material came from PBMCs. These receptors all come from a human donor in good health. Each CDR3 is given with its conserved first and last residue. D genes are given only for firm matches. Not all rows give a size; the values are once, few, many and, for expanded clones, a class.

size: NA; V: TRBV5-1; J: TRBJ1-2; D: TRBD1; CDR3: CASSLEPRDSYGYTF; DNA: TGCGCCAGCAGCTTGGAGCCACGGGACAGCTATGGCTACACCTTC
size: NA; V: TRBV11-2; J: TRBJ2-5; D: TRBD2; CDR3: CASNSGGGYQETQYF; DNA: TGTGCCAGCAATAGCGGGGGGGGGTACCAAGAGACCCAGTACTTC
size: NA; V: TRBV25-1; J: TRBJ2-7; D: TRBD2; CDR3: CASSESLGGYYEQYF; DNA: TGTGCCAGCAGTGAGTCCCTGGGAGGGTACTACGAGCAGTACTTC
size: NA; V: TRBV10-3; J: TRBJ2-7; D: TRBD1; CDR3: CATGTGGYEQYF; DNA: TGTGCCACCGGGACAGGGGGTTACGAGCAGTACTTC
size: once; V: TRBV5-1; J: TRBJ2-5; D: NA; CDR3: CASSLVTGHFLGEETQYF; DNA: TGCGCCAGCAGCTTGGTCACGGGCCACTTCCTCGGGGAAGAGACCCAGTACTTC
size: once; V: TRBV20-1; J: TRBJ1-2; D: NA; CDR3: CSAKTDYGYTF; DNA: TGCAGTGCAAAGACAGACTATGGCTACACCTTC
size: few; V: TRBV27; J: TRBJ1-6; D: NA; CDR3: CASRYPGGVWSPLHF; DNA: TGTGCCAGCAGATACCCCGGGGGGGTTTGGTCACCCCTCCACTTT
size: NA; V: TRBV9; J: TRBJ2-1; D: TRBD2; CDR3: CASSFPFGSGGGMNEQFF; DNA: TGTGCCAGCAGCTTCCCCTTCGGTAGCGGGGGGGGTATGAATGAGCAGTTCTTC
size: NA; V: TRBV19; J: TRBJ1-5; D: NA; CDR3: CASNTGINSNQPQHF; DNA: TGTGCCAGTAATACGGGAATTAATAGCAATCAGCCCCAGCATTTT
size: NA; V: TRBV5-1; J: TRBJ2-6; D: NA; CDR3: CASSSSTVSGANVLTF; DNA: TGCGCCAGCAGCTCAAGCACCGTCTCTGGGGCCAACGTCCTGACTTTC
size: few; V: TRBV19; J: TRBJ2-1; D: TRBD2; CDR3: CASSIGGDEQFF; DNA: TGTGCCAGTAGTATCGGGGGGGATGAGCAGTTCTTC
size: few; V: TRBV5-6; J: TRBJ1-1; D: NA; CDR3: CASSLERDRPNTEAFF; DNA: TGTGCCAGCAGCTTGGAAAGAGACAGACCGAACACTGAAGCTTTCTTT
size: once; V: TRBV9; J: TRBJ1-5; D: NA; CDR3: CASSVDQDNQPQHF; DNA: TGTGCCAGCAGCGTAGACCAGGACAATCAGCCCCAGCATTTT
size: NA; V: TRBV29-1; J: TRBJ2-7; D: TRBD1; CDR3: CSVVQGPYEQYF; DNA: TGCAGCGTTGTACAGGGGCCCTACGAGCAGTACTTC
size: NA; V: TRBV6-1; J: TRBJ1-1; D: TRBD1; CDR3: CASSEGRNRGNTEAFF; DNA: TGTGCCAGCAGTGAAGGCCGGAACAGGGGCAACACTGAAGCTTTCTTT
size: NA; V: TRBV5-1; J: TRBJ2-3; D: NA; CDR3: CASRIRVVGTDTQYF; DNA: TGCGCCAGCCGGATTCGGGTAGTGGGCACAGATACGCAGTATTTT
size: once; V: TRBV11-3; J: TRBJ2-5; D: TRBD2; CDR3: CASSLGLAGQETQYF; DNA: TGTGCCAGCAGCTTAGGACTAGCGGGCCAAGAGACCCAGTACTTC
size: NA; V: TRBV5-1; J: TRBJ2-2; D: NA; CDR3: CASKFWETNTGELFF; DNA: TGCGCCAGCAAATTTTGGGAGACGAACACCGGGGAGCTGTTTTTT
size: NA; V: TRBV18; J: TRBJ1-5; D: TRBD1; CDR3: CASSPFGTGGGTQPQHF; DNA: TGTGCCAGCTCACCGTTCGGGACAGGGGGCGGGACTCAGCCCCAGCATTTT
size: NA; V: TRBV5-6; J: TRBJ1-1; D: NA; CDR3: CASRSGGLGAVEAFF; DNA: TGTGCCAGCAGATCGGGGGGGCTGGGTGCCGTTGAAGCTTTCTTT
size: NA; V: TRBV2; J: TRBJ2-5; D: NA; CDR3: CASSYARTRQETQYF; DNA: TGTGCCAGCAGCTACGCTCGTACTAGACAAGAGACCCAGTACTTC
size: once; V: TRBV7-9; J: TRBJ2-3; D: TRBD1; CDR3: CASSLAPGQGQIRSILIF; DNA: TGTGCCAGCAGCTTAGCGCCGGGACAGGGGCAGATACGCAGTATCTTAATCTTT
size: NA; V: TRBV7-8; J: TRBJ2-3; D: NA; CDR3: CASSLAGADTQYF; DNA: TGTGCCAGCAGCTTAGCAGGGGCAGATACGCAGTATTTT
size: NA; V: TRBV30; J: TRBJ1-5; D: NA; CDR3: CAWSVQDRGPQHF; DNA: TGTGCCTGGAGTGTACAGGACAGAGGGCCCCAGCATTTT
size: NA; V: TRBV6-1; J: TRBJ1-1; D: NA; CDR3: CASKSPEGTEAFF; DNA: TGTGCCAGCAAGAGCCCGGAGGGGACTGAAGCTTTCTTT
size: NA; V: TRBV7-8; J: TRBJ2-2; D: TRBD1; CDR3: CASSPTGANTGELFF; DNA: TGTGCCAGCAGCCCAACAGGGGCGAACACCGGGGAGCTGTTTTTT
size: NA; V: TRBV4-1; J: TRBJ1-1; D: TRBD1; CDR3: CASSQVGGQGVRKSEAFF; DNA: TGCGCCAGCAGCCAAGTGGGGGGACAGGGGGTCAGGAAATCTGAAGCTTTCTTT
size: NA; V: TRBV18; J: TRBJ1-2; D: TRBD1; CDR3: CASSPRTGGYGYTF; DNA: TGTGCCAGCTCACCAAGGACAGGCGGCTATGGCTACACCTTC
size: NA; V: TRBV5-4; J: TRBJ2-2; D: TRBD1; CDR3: CASSTGVAYTGELFF; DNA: TGTGCCAGCAGCACAGGGGTCGCCTACACCGGGGAGCTGTTTTTT
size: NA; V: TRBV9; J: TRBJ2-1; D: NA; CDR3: CASSVGQGSYNEQFF; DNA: TGTGCCAGCAGCGTAGGGCAGGGGTCCTACAATGAGCAGTTCTTC
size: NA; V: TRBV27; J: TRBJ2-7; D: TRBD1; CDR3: CASSYRDRVSEQYF; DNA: TGTGCCAGCAGTTACCGGGACAGGGTATCCGAGCAGTACTTC
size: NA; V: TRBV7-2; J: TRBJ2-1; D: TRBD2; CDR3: CASSLAALAETYNEQFF; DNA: TGTGCCAGCAGCTTAGCGGCACTAGCGGAAACCTACAATGAGCAGTTCTTC
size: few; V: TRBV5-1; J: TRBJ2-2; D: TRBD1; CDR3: CASSLDRVPGELFF; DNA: TGCGCCAGCAGCTTAGACAGGGTTCCCGGGGAGCTGTTTTTT
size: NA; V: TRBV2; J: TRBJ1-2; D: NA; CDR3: CASSETKVGLIGRPNYGYTF; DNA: TGTGCCAGCAGTGAAACTAAGGTTGGACTGATCGGGCGGCCTAACTATGGCTACACCTTC
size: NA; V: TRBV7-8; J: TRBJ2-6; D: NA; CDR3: CASSPNRAGANVLTF; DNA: TGTGCCAGCAGCCCCAACAGGGCTGGGGCCAACGTCCTGACTTTC
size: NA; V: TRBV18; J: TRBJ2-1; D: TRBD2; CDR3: CASSPGTSGASSYNEQFF; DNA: TGTGCCAGCTCACCGGGGACTAGCGGGGCGAGCTCCTACAATGAGCAGTTCTTC
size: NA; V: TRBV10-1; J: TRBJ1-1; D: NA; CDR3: CASSARGQTGDTEAFF; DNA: TGCGCCAGCAGTGCCAGGGGTCAGACTGGGGACACTGAAGCTTTCTTT
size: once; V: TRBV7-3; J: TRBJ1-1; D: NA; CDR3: CASSLRPGTEAFF; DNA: TGTGCCAGCAGCCTTCGGCCGGGGACTGAAGCTTTCTTT
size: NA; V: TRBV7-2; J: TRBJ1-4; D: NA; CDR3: CASSEQDGEKLFF; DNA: TGTGCCAGCAGCGAACAGGACGGGGAAAAACTGTTTTTT
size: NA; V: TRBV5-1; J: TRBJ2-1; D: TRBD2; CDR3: CASSPGGGYNEQFF; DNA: TGCGCCAGCAGTCCCGGCGGGGGCTACAATGAGCAGTTCTTC
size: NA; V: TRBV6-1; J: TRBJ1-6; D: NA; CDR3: CASKLTANSPLHF; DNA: TGTGCCAGCAAATTAACAGCCAATTCACCCCTCCACTTT
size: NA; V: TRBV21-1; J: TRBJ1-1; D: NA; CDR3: CASSKGSRPEAFF; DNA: TGTGCCAGCAGCAAAGGGAGTAGGCCTGAAGCTTTCTTT
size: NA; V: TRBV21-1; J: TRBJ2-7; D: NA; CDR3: CASRRPENSAYEQYF; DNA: TGTGCCAGCAGGCGACCGGAGAATAGCGCCTACGAGCAGTACTTC
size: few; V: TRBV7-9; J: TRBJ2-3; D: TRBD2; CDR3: CASSFIAGGFTDTQYF; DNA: TGTGCCAGCAGCTTTATAGCGGGGGGCTTCACAGATACGCAGTATTTT
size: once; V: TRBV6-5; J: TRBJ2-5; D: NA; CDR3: CASSYSRVGETQYF; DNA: TGTGCCAGCAGTTACTCGAGGGTTGGAGAGACCCAGTACTTC
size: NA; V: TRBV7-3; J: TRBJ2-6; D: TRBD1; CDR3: CASSLSGTGSSGANVLTF; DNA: TGTGCCAGCAGCCTATCCGGGACAGGGAGCTCTGGGGCCAACGTCCTGACTTTC
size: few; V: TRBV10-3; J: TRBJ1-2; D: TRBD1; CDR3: CAISGDREYGYTF; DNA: TGTGCCATCAGTGGGGACAGGGAGTATGGCTACACCTTC
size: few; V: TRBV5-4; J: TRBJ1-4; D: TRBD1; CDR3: CASSFQGAREKLFF; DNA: TGTGCCAGCAGCTTTCAGGGGGCAAGAGAAAAACTGTTTTTT
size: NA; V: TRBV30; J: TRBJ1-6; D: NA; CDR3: CAWSVNGARDFDNSPLHF; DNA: TGTGCCTGGAGTGTAAACGGGGCCAGGGACTTTGATAATTCACCCCTCCACTTT
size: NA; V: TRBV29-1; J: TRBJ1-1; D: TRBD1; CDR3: CSGHRGDTEAFF; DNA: TGCAGCGGACACAGGGGGGACACTGAAGCTTTCTTT
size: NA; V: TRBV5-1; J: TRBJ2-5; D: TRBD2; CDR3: CASTDPGLAIETQYF; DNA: TGCGCCAGCACCGATCCGGGACTAGCGATAGAGACCCAGTACTTC
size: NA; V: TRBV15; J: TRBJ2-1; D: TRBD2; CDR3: CATSTSSTSGDYNEQFF; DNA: TGTGCCACCAGCACTTCCTCGACTAGCGGGGACTACAATGAGCAGTTCTTC
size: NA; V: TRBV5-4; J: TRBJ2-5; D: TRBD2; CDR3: CASSLPGGETQYF; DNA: TGTGCCAGCAGCTTGCCGGGGGGTGAGACCCAGTACTTC
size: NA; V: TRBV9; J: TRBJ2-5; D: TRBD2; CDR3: CASSVGISGGQETQYF; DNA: TGTGCCAGCAGCGTAGGGATTAGCGGGGGACAAGAGACCCAGTACTTC
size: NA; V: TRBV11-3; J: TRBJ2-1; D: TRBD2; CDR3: CASSLETGGPYEQFF; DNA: TGTGCCAGCAGCTTAGAAACGGGGGGGCCCTATGAGCAGTTCTTC